These 29 T cell receptor beta chains were sequenced from one sample in a study of T cell responses to AZD1222 COVID-19 vaccine. Repertoires were generated with immunoSEQ multiplex PCR, while TCRdb's copy carries only in-frame clones and drops some. Of tens of thousands of clones in the sample, 85% to 90% were seen once. The sequences come from peripheral blood, collected 28 days after the second AZD1222 dose. The receptor source for this set is an adult who received the AZD1222 COVID-19 vaccine.

CDR3 amino acids: CASSVVGGVSTEAFF. The CDR3, as DNA: TGTGCCAGCAGCGTTGTAGGGGGGGTAAGCACTGAAGCTTTCTTT. This chain joins TRBV7-9 and TRBJ1-1, with D perhaps TRBD1 (6 bases). Germline V gene lookup returns CDR1 SEHNR and CDR2 FQNEAQ (reference sequence). The CDR3 runs 15 residues. V was pared by 5 bases and J by 4 bases, with 17 bases between.

The chain links TRBV29-1 to TRBJ2-7, with a tentative D call TRBD2 (6 bases). Germline CDR1 SQVTM, CDR2 ANQGSEA. This CDR3 has 12 amino acids. The V end lost 4 bases, the J end lost 10 bases, and 17 bases lay between the germline ends. The CDR3 is CSVAGRRGDQYF. The CDR3 DNA is TGCAGCGTTGCGGGGAGGCGGGGAGATCAGTACTTC.

The chain is built from TRBV3-1 (or the pseudogene TRBV3-2) and TRBJ1-3, with 7 bases lining up with TRBD1. The CDR3 runs to 12 residues. Looked up from germline, CDR1 is LGHDT and CDR2 is YNNKEL (reference sequence). The ends lost 6 bases at V and 11 bases at J; junction bases unmatched: 7. Here the CDR3 reads CASSRDSWSIYF. The CDR3 DNA is TGTGCCAGCAGTCGGGACAGCTGGTCCATATATTTT.

This chain joins TRBV3-1 (or the pseudogene TRBV3-2) and TRBJ2-2, with 8 bases aligning to TRBD2. The V and J ends lost 4 bases and 2 bases, in that order; junction bases with no gene match: 6. The germline gives CDR1 LGHDT, CDR2 YNNKEL (reference sequence). The CDR3 is 16 residues long. CDR3 in amino acids: CASSPTAGGNTGELFF. The CDR3 DNA follows: TGTGCCAGCAGCCCCACGGCGGGGGGTAACACCGGGGAGCTGTTTTTT.

This chain joins TRBV2 and TRBJ1-2; D remains ambiguous. Germline CDR1 is SNHLY and CDR2 is FYNNEI. The CDR3 loop spans 13 amino acids. V was shortened by 6 bases and J by 2 bases, with 10 bases between the two germline ends. CDR3: CASSTSTNYGYTF. The CDR3 DNA follows: TGTGCCAGCAGCACATCAACCAACTATGGCTACACCTTC.

V usage is TRBV28 and J usage is TRBJ1-1; D ambiguous. V was clipped by 8 bases and J by 4 bases, with 14 bases between them. Germline values: CDR1 MDHEN, CDR2 SYDVKM. The CDR3 has 13 residues. The CDR3 DNA is TGTGCCAGCCAAAATTGGGTTAGCACTGAAGCTTTCTTT. Translation: CASQNWVSTEAFF.

CDR3 bases: TGCAGCGTTAGTAGCGGGGCCGCCGCAGATACGCAGTATTTT. Translated: CSVSSGAAADTQYF. V is TRBV29-1 and J is TRBJ2-3, with 8 bases matching TRBD2. The CDR3 has 14 residues. The trim removed 5 bases at V and 4 bases at J, leaving 8 bases unmatched. The germline gives CDR1 SQVTM, CDR2 ANQGSEA.

In nucleotides, the CDR3 is TGTGCCAGCTCACCACCTAGCGGGGGGGCCCATGAGCAGTTCTTC. Its translation is CASSPPSGGAHEQFF. This chain joins TRBV18 and TRBJ2-1, with TRBD2 matching over 11 bases. Per the germline V gene, CDR1 is KGHSH and CDR2 is LQKENI. The V segment lost 0 bases and the J segment 8 bases; nucleotides outside the gene matches: 3. The CDR3 loop spans 15 amino acids.

The chain combines TRBV6-1 with TRBJ1-1, with D hard to call. This CDR3 is 12 amino acids long. Germline V gene lookup returns CDR1 MNHNS and CDR2 SASEGT. V was pared by 2 bases and J by 4 bases, with 5 bases between. The CDR3 spells CASSERGTEAFF. The CDR3 coding sequence is TGTGCCAGCAGTGAACGGGGCACTGAAGCTTTCTTT.

V gene TRBV4-1 combines with J gene TRBJ2-5; 10 nucleotides match TRBD1. Trimming cost V 6 bases and J 5 bases; bases outside gene matches: 6. Germline V lookup: CDR1 MGHRA, CDR2 YSYEKL. The CDR3 has 14 residues. CDR3 sequence (DNA): TGCGCCAGCAGTCCGACAGGGGGCTGGGAGACCCAGTACTTC. Protein: CASSPTGGWETQYF.

This chain joins TRBV11-2 and TRBJ1-4, with D possibly TRBD1 on 6 matching bases. The CDR3 sequence is 16 residues long. CDR1 is SGHAT, CDR2 FQNNGV, per germline. Deletions cut 2 bases from V and 3 bases from J, with 13 bases between. The DNA of the CDR3 is TGTGCCAGCAGCTTACAAACAGGGTCGCCTAATGAAAAACTGTTTTTT. This encodes CASSLQTGSPNEKLFF.

The chain uses TRBV5-4 and TRBJ1-1; no definite D call. The CDR3 runs 13 residues. The germline V gene encodes CDR1 SGHNT and CDR2 YYREEE (reference sequence). Trimming took off 0 bases at V and 1 base at J, with 4 bases between the two ends. In nucleotides, the CDR3 is TGTGCCAGCAGCTTGGCCGGGAACACTGAAGCTTTCTTT. This encodes CASSLAGNTEAFF.

The V gene is TRBV10-3, the J gene TRBJ1-1, with a weak D call TRBD1 (5 bases). Germline CDR1 reads ENHRY; CDR2 reads SYGVKD. V was trimmed by 6 bases and J by 1 base, leaving 12 bases between them. This CDR3 spans 14 amino acids. The CDR3 DNA reads as TGTGCCATCAGGCCAGGAGGACAGAACACTGAAGCTTTCTTT. Translation: CAIRPGGQNTEAFF.

The chain joins TRBV19 to TRBJ1-5; D possibly corresponds to TRBD1 (5 bases). The CDR3 consists of 15 residues. Germline V CDR1 and CDR2: LNHDA, SQIVND (reference sequence). V shed 1 base and J shed 7 bases, with 14 bases lying between them. CDR3 amino acids: CASSIGGSGKQPQHF. In DNA form, the CDR3 reads TGTGCCAGTAGTATAGGGGGTTCAGGGAAGCAGCCCCAGCATTTT. Full variable domain (missing parts from reference TRBV19 and TRBJ1-5): DGGITQSPKYLFRKEGQNVTLSCEQNLNHDAMYWYRQDPGQGLRLIYYSQIVNDFQKGDIAEGYSVSREKKESFPLTVTSAQKNPTAFYLCASSIGGSGKQPQHFGDGTRLSIL.

The chain links TRBV7-2 to TRBJ1-2; D may be TRBD1 (5 bases). Germline CDR1 reads SGHTA; CDR2 reads FQGNSA. V was trimmed by 0 bases and J by 4 bases, leaving 15 bases between them. The CDR3 has 16 amino acids. The CDR3 DNA is TGTGCCAGCAGCTTAGCGCGAGGGGTTTATGGCTATGGCTACACCTTC. The encoded protein is CASSLARGVYGYGYTF.

The genes are TRBV5-1 and TRBJ1-1; 10 bases align to TRBD1. CDR3 length: 15 residues. Germline V gene sequence: CDR1 SGHRS, CDR2 YFSETQ. J gave up 5 bases and V 4 bases, and 8 bases lay outside the gene matches. CDR3: CASSGGQGSKTEAFF. In DNA, the CDR3 is TGCGCCAGCAGCGGGGGACAGGGGAGTAAGACTGAAGCTTTCTTT.

V usage is TRBV6-1 and J usage is TRBJ2-1; the match to TRBD2 covers 16 bases. The junction had 11 bases not matched to a gene; V was cut back by 4 bases and J by 2 bases. Germline-derived CDR1 and CDR2 are MNHNS and SASEGT. The CDR3 has 20 amino acids. The chain's CDR3 is CASSALPGTSGGGPYNEQFF. The CDR3 DNA is TGTGCCAGCAGTGCCCTCCCCGGGACTAGCGGGGGGGGCCCCTACAATGAGCAGTTCTTC.

In DNA, the CDR3 is TGCGCCAGCAGCTTATCAGGGGGAGCCACTGAAGCTTTCTTT. Translated, it gives CASSLSGGATEAFF. The genes are TRBV5-1 and TRBJ1-1, with 7 bases that match TRBD1. The J segment lost 4 bases and the V segment lost 2 bases, leaving 5 bases of the junction unmatched. The CDR3 is 14 residues long. Germline V gene lookup returns CDR1 SGHRS and CDR2 YFSETQ.

Here the CDR3 reads CASSFRSQPQHF. The CDR3 bases are TGTGCCAGCAGTTTCAGAAGCCAGCCCCAGCATTTT. The chain couples TRBV12-3 or TRBV12-4 to TRBJ1-5; D gene unclear. This CDR3 is 12 amino acids long. V was cut by 3 bases and J by 7 bases, with 7 bases left in between.

The rearrangement links TRBV3-1 (or the pseudogene TRBV3-2) to TRBJ1-1, with D possibly being TRBD1 (6 bases). Germline CDR1 reads LGHDT; CDR2 reads YNNKEL (reference sequence). The germline V and J ends were trimmed by 5 bases and 4 bases, with 11 bases remaining between them. The CDR3 covers 13 residues. CDR3 residues: CASSFTGATEAFF. CDR3 nucleotide sequence: TGTGCCAGCAGCTTCACGGGGGCCACTGAAGCTTTCTTT.

The rearrangement uses TRBV6-6 and TRBJ2-2, with TRBD1 identical over 7 bases. CDR1 MNHNY and CDR2 SVGAGI come from the germline V gene (reference sequence). V gave up 7 bases and J gave up 2 bases; unmatched junction bases: 4. The CDR3 totals 14 residues. The CDR3 region has the DNA TGTGCCAGCAACGACAGGGTTAACACCGGGGAGCTGTTTTTT. Protein sequence: CASNDRVNTGELFF.

The V and J genes are TRBV11-2 and TRBJ1-4; D may be TRBD1 (5 bases). CDR1 SGHAT and CDR2 FQNNGV come from the germline V gene. The CDR3 extends over 14 amino acids. Trimming removed 5 bases at V and 8 bases at J, with 15 bases between. CDR3 residues: CASSRGTRVEKLFF. The CDR3 coding sequence is TGTGCCAGCAGCCGCGGGACTCGGGTCGAAAAACTGTTTTTT.

This clone was detected once. The chain couples TRBV18 to TRBJ1-5, with D possibly matching TRBD1 (6 bases). This CDR3 has 15 amino acids. Germline CDR1 and CDR2: KGHSH and LQKENI. Between the trimmed V and J ends, which lost 4 bases and 1 base, there was a span of 11 bases. The CDR3 region has the DNA TGTGCCAGCTCACAAACGCAGGGGAGCAATCAGCCCCAGCATTTT. Translating gives CASSQTQGSNQPQHF. The full variable domain, rest sourced from reference TRBV18 and TRBJ1-5, is NAGVMQNPRHLVRRRGQEARLRCSPMKGHSHVYWYRQLPEEGLKFMVYLQKENIIDESGMPKERFSAEFPKEGPSILRIQQVVRGDSAAYFCASSQTQGSNQPQHFGDGTRLSIL.

This chain connects TRBV12-3 or TRBV12-4 to TRBJ2-5; D not resolved. V lost 6 bases, J lost 8 bases, and 13 bases lay in between. CDR3 size: 12 residues. CDR3 in DNA: TGTGCCAGCAGCTTGGACGGTTCAACCCAGTACTTC. Translated, it gives CASSLDGSTQYF.

The chain joins TRBV7-8 to TRBJ1-6; TRBD1 matches at 7 bases. Germline V lookup: CDR1 SGHVS, CDR2 FQNEAQ. This CDR3 has 15 amino acids. V shed 9 bases, J shed 5 bases, and the junction held 10 bases outside the gene matches. The CDR3 DNA is TGTGCCAGTTACCCTTGGGGGACAGATAATTCACCCCTCCACTTT. Residues: CASYPWGTDNSPLHF.

CDR3 residues: CASSPDRQETQYF. The CDR3 nucleotides are TGTGCCAGCAGCCCAGACAGGCAAGAGACCCAGTACTTC. This sequence joins TRBV11-2 and TRBJ2-5; possible D gene TRBD1, 6 bases. From germline, CDR1 is SGHAT and CDR2 FQNNGV. The CDR3 runs to 13 residues. V shed 5 bases and J shed 2 bases, with 9 bases lying between them.

J is TRBJ2-1 and V is TRBV3-1 (or the pseudogene TRBV3-2), with TRBD1 identical over 8 bases. With 4 bases clipped from V and 1 base from J, the junction kept 3 bases outside the gene matches. This CDR3 is 15 amino acids long. Germline values: CDR1 LGHDT, CDR2 YNNKEL (reference sequence). CDR3 amino acids: CASSPGTGSYNEQFF. The DNA of the CDR3 is TGTGCCAGCAGCCCAGGGACAGGATCCTACAATGAGCAGTTCTTC.

The chain links TRBV2 to TRBJ2-5; D perhaps matches TRBD2 (5 bases). CDR3 size: 11 residues. CDR1 and CDR2 from the germline V gene are SNHLY and FYNNEI. Trimming took off 8 bases at V and 5 bases at J, with 9 bases between the two ends. The CDR3 DNA reads as TGTGCCAGCTTGGGAGAGGAGACCCAGTACTTC. Encoded protein: CASLGEETQYF.

The chain employs TRBV3-1 (or the pseudogene TRBV3-2) and TRBJ1-1; 7 bases match TRBD1. CDR1 and CDR2 from the germline V gene are LGHDT and YNNKEL (reference sequence). The V segment lost 5 bases and the J segment 7 bases; nucleotides outside the gene matches: 7. This CDR3 is 13 amino acids long. The CDR3: CASSYDRVSEAFF. Here the CDR3 DNA reads TGTGCCAGCAGCTACGACAGGGTCAGTGAAGCTTTCTTT.